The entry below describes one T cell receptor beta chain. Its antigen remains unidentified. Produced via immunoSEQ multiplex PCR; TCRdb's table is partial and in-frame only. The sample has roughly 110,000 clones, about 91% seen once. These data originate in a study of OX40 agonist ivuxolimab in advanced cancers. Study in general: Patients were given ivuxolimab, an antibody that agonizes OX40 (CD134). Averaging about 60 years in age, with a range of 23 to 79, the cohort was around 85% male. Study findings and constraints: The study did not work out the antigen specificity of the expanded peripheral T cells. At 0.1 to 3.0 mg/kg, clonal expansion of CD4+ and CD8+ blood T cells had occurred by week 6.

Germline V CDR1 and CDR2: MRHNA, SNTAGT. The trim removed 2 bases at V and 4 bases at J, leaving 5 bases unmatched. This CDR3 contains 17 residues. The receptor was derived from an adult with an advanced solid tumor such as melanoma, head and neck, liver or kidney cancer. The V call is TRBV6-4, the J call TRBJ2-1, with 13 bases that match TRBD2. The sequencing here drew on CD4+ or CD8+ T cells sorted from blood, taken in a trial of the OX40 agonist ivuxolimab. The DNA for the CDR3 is TGTGCCAGCAGTGACATACCGGGACTAGCGGGATACAATGAGCAGTTCTTC. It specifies CASSDIPGLAGYNEQFF.